A single sample gave rise to the 17 T cell receptor beta chains below, sequenced in a study of CD8 T cells in Susac syndrome. RNA totalling about 0.45 to 1 ug underwent reverse transcription with random hexamers. MiXCR, run by TCRdb on the immunoSEQ multiplex PCR reads, gives a single entry per CDR3 protein. In the table there are under 350,000 distinct CDR3 sequences, about 91% of which are singletons. The specimen sequenced was CD4+ T cells from PBMCs. The receptors originated from a human donor with multiple sclerosis.

The rearrangement joins TRBV15 to TRBJ2-1; D is unclear. The CDR3 spans 12 residues. CDR1 LNHNV and CDR2 YYDKDF come from the germline V gene (reference sequence). The ends were cut back, 3 bases at V and 10 bases at J, with 10 bases in the middle. The CDR3 here is CATSRPLGEQFF. CDR3 coding DNA: TGTGCCACCAGCAGGCCATTGGGCGAGCAGTTCTTC.

This clonotype has just one count. The V call is TRBV30, the J call TRBJ1-1; D call uncertain. Germline assignment: CDR1 GTSNPN and CDR2 SVGIG (reference sequence). V lost 5 bases and J 1 base, leaving 14 bases between the germline ends. The CDR3 has 14 amino acids. The CDR3 coding sequence is TGTGCCTGGTCTAGAGGGTGGGGGAACACTGAAGCTTTCTTT. The encoded protein is CAWSRGWGNTEAFF.

About this clonotype itself: Since the CDR3 does not end with the conserved phenylalanine or tryptophan, this likely comes from a read error. The chain couples TRBV27 to TRBJ1-1; tentatively, D is TRBD1 (6 bases). The V and J ends lost 3 bases and 0 bases respectively, with 11 bases between them. Germline V CDR1 and CDR2: MNHEY, SMNVEV (reference sequence). This CDR3 is built from 15 residues. CDR3 region: CASSLSGAMNTEAFS. CDR3 coding DNA: TGTGCCAGCAGTTTGTCGGGGGCTATGAACACTGAAGCTTTCTCT.

This sequence joins TRBV12-3 or TRBV12-4 and TRBJ2-5, with 10 bases that match TRBD2. There are 16 residues in the CDR3. The V and J ends lost 5 bases and 5 bases, in that order; junction bases with no gene match: 11. CDR3 nucleotides: TGTGCCAGCAGTGACCCCGGACTAGCGGCCCAGGAGACCCAGTACTTC. Its protein is CASSDPGLAAQETQYF.

The chain uses TRBV5-1 and TRBJ1-1; D is possibly TRBD1 (6 bases). This CDR3 is built from 14 residues. Germline lookup yields CDR1 SGHRS and CDR2 YFSETQ. V was shortened by 3 bases and J by 0 bases, with 9 bases between the two germline ends. Here the CDR3 DNA reads TGCGCCAGCAGCTACCGACAGGTGAACACTGAAGCTTTCTTT. Its translation is CASSYRQVNTEAFF.

This chain joins TRBV7-8 and TRBJ1-5; D gene uncertain. Trimming shortened V by 3 bases and J by 11 bases, and 17 bases separated the two germline ends. Germline V gene data show CDR1 as SGHVS and CDR2 as FQNEAQ. The CDR3 extends over 14 amino acids. CDR3 sequence (DNA): TGTGCCAGCAGCTTGCGCCCGCCTACCGGGGCCCAGCATTTT. Protein: CASSLRPPTGAQHF. Drawing the rest from reference TRBV7-8 and TRBJ1-5, the complete variable domain is GAGVSQSPRYKVAKRGQDVALRCDPISGHVSLFWYQQALGQGPEFLTYFQNEAQLDKSGLPSDRFFAERPEGSVSTLKIQRTQQEDSAVYLCASSLRPPTGAQHFGDGTRLSIL.

The V and J genes are TRBV29-1 and TRBJ2-3, with no clear D. The CDR3 is made up of 11 amino acids. With 6 bases removed from V and 3 bases from J, the gap between germline ends came to 7 bases. Germline CDR1 and CDR2: SQVTM and ANQGSEA. This CDR3 is CSVRVTDTQYF. The CDR3, as DNA: TGCAGCGTAAGGGTGACAGATACGCAGTATTTT.

The V call is TRBV12-3 or TRBV12-4, the J call TRBJ2-5; possibly TRBD2 for D (6 bases). V was trimmed by 2 bases and J by 5 bases, leaving 15 bases between them. The CDR3 covers 15 residues. CDR3 loop: CASSLSTGVGETQYF. In DNA form, the CDR3 reads TGTGCCAGCAGTTTAAGTACGGGAGTCGGGGAGACCCAGTACTTC.

The CDR3 protein is CASSRQKNTGELFF. In DNA, the CDR3 is TGTGCCAGCTCCAGACAGAAAAACACCGGGGAGCTGTTTTTT. The J gene is TRBJ2-2, the V gene TRBV14; possibly TRBD1 for D (5 bases). The germline CDR1 and CDR2 sequences are SGHDN and FVKESK. CDR3 size: 14 residues. Trimming took 8 bases from V and 2 from J, leaving 12 bases between them.

This chain connects TRBV3-1 to TRBJ1-2; no reliable D call. Germline V gene lookup returns CDR1 LGHDT and CDR2 YNNKEL (reference sequence). This CDR3 spans 15 amino acids. V gave up 1 base and J gave up 3 bases, with 12 bases separating them. The CDR3 DNA sequence: TGTGCCAGCAGCCAAGCCCCCGTCAGAGACTATGGCTACACCTTC. Its translation: CASSQAPVRDYGYTF.

This chain uses TRBV3-1 with TRBJ2-3; maybe TRBD2 (6 bases). Trimming took off 0 bases at V and 1 base at J, with 11 bases between the two ends. Germline lookup yields CDR1 LGHDT and CDR2 YNNKEL (reference sequence). The CDR3 is 16 residues long. The CDR3 sequence: CASSQDPPGGTDTQYF. As DNA, the CDR3 is TGTGCCAGCAGCCAAGATCCACCGGGGGGCACAGATACGCAGTATTTT.

This rearrangement joins TRBV13 to TRBJ2-3; 16 positions match TRBD2. V gave up 6 bases and J gave up 5 bases; unmatched junction bases: 5. This CDR3 is 16 amino acids long. Per germline, CDR1 PRHDT and CDR2 FYEKMQ (reference sequence). The CDR3 sequence is CASRKGLAGGQDTQYF. Written as DNA, the CDR3 is TGTGCCAGCAGGAAGGGACTAGCGGGGGGGCAAGATACGCAGTATTTT.

This sequence joins TRBV3-1 and TRBJ2-1, with D unclear. V lost 1 base and J lost 8, with 12 bases in between. Per germline, CDR1 LGHDT and CDR2 YNNKEL (reference sequence). This CDR3 has 14 amino acids. CDR3 region: CASSQVLAVDEQFF. The CDR3 DNA follows: TGTGCCAGCAGCCAAGTACTTGCGGTCGATGAGCAGTTCTTC.

This rearrangement joins TRBV7-3 to TRBJ2-2; D is possibly TRBD2 (6 bases). V was trimmed by 5 bases and J by 5 bases, leaving 9 bases between them. The CDR3 length is 13 residues. Germline V lookup: CDR1 SGHTA, CDR2 FQGTGA. DNA of the CDR3: TGTGCCAGCAGCCCTGGGGGGACCGGGGAGCTGTTTTTT. This translates into CASSPGGTGELFF.

This chain links TRBV12-3 or TRBV12-4 with TRBJ1-1; the D is unclear. Trimming removed 1 base at V and 11 bases at J, with 11 bases between. CDR3 length: 12 amino acids. The CDR3 sequence: CASSLERTRAFF. DNA of the CDR3: TGTGCCAGCAGTTTAGAAAGGACTAGGGCTTTCTTT.

The genes are TRBV4-2 and TRBJ1-1; tentative D call: TRBD1 (5 bases). Trimming took off 0 bases at V and 0 bases at J, with 8 bases between the two ends. This CDR3 comprises 15 residues. Looked up from germline, CDR1 is LGHNA and CDR2 is YNFKEQ. CDR3 in DNA: TGTGCCAGCAGCCAAGAACACAGGATGAACACTGAAGCTTTCTTT. Encoded protein: CASSQEHRMNTEAFF.

The rearrangement joins TRBV6-5 to TRBJ2-1, with 8 bases identical to TRBD1. Per the germline V gene, CDR1 is MNHEY and CDR2 is SVGAGI. CDR3 length: 14 amino acids. V trimming: 9 bases; J trimming: 5 bases; junction bases outside the gene matches: 9. CDR3 residues: CASRRDRLNNEQFF. The CDR3 nucleotides read TGTGCCAGTCGAAGGGACAGGCTAAACAATGAGCAGTTCTTC.